A selection of T cell receptor beta chains follows, all from one sample in a study of CXCR3-negative and CXCR3-positive naive CD8 T cells. Each CDR3 protein gets one entry in TCRdb, which reprocessed the 5' RACE reads and gives no DNA. This table lists tens of thousands of distinct CDR3 sequences. Sequencing input: naive CXCR3- CD8+ T cells from blood. The receptors were sampled from a human donor in good health. Some clones in this sample may be carry-over from other donors' samples. Each CDR3 is given with its conserved first and last residue. Each record gives: CDR3 length, V gene, J gene, CDR3 protein.

CDR3 length: 11
V gene: TRBV19
J gene: TRBJ2-3
CDR3 protein: CASGGFDTQYF

CDR3 length: 19
V gene: TRBV6-2/TRBV6-3
J gene: TRBJ1-1
CDR3 protein: CASSYDRGQGAYMNTEAFF

CDR3 length: 13
V gene: TRBV4-1
J gene: TRBJ2-7
CDR3 protein: CASSQVGAVEQYF

CDR3 length: 14
V gene: TRBV6-5
J gene: TRBJ1-1
CDR3 protein: CASSYSALNTEAFF

CDR3 length: 16
V gene: TRBV29-1
J gene: TRBJ2-2
CDR3 protein: CSVVGTSGRQTGELFF

CDR3 length: 15
V gene: TRBV7-2
J gene: TRBJ2-2
CDR3 protein: CASTPREARTGELFF

CDR3 length: 17
V gene: TRBV4-1
J gene: TRBJ2-3
CDR3 protein: CASSQGYGTPRGDTQYF

CDR3 length: 11
V gene: TRBV2
J gene: TRBJ1-1
CDR3 protein: CANGGPTEAFF

CDR3 length: 13
V gene: TRBV19
J gene: TRBJ2-1
CDR3 protein: CASSPGKYNEQFF

CDR3 length: 11
V gene: TRBV29-1
J gene: TRBJ2-7
CDR3 protein: CSVPESGERYF

CDR3 length: 14
V gene: TRBV28
J gene: TRBJ2-2
CDR3 protein: CASSFPEGRRELFF

CDR3 length: 14
V gene: TRBV7-3
J gene: TRBJ2-1
CDR3 protein: CASSLIGGLDEQFF

CDR3 length: 15
V gene: TRBV5-5
J gene: TRBJ2-1
CDR3 protein: CASSDTSGPYNEQFF

CDR3 length: 16
V gene: TRBV9
J gene: TRBJ2-2
CDR3 protein: CASSERGGLDTGELFF

CDR3 length: 15
V gene: TRBV28
J gene: TRBJ1-1
CDR3 protein: CASSPRRLMNTEAFF

CDR3 length: 16
V gene: TRBV7-9
J gene: TRBJ2-1
CDR3 protein: CASSPPGAGTYNEQFF

CDR3 length: 13
V gene: TRBV5-1
J gene: TRBJ2-1
CDR3 protein: CASSWTVYNEQFF

CDR3 length: 15
V gene: TRBV7-9
J gene: TRBJ1-1
CDR3 protein: CASSKVSDRNTEAFF

CDR3 length: 16
V gene: TRBV7-2
J gene: TRBJ2-5
CDR3 protein: CASSPPPGPEAETQYF

CDR3 length: 15
V gene: TRBV7-2
J gene: TRBJ2-3
CDR3 protein: CASSLEGGRTDTQYF

CDR3 length: 17
V gene: TRBV11-3
J gene: TRBJ2-3
CDR3 protein: CASSLNVELAGLDTQYF

CDR3 length: 14
V gene: TRBV20-1
J gene: TRBJ2-7
CDR3 protein: CSARSSLSDYEQYF

CDR3 length: 14
V gene: TRBV12-3/TRBV12-4
J gene: TRBJ2-5
CDR3 protein: CASSLVGGAETQYF

CDR3 length: 16
V gene: TRBV6-5
J gene: TRBJ2-1
CDR3 protein: CASSYSWDRAYNEQFF

CDR3 length: 14
V gene: TRBV28
J gene: TRBJ1-5
CDR3 protein: CASRPREGGQPQHF

CDR3 length: 16
V gene: TRBV6-2/TRBV6-3
J gene: TRBJ2-1
CDR3 protein: CASRNLTGQRYNEQFF

CDR3 length: 14
V gene: TRBV7-6
J gene: TRBJ1-2
CDR3 protein: CASSPGDSGYGYTF

CDR3 length: 12
V gene: TRBV28
J gene: TRBJ2-7
CDR3 protein: CASSPPPLPVYF

CDR3 length: 13
V gene: TRBV7-6
J gene: TRBJ2-1
CDR3 protein: CASSWDNYNEQFF

CDR3 length: 15
V gene: TRBV5-1
J gene: TRBJ1-1
CDR3 protein: CASSLAEDPYTEAFF

CDR3 length: 16
V gene: TRBV29-1
J gene: TRBJ2-5
CDR3 protein: CSVEDPLQGESGTQYF

CDR3 length: 15
V gene: TRBV7-9
J gene: TRBJ2-3
CDR3 protein: CASSSPGQPTDTQYF

CDR3 length: 15
V gene: TRBV14
J gene: TRBJ2-1
CDR3 protein: CASSRLSGTNNEQFF

CDR3 length: 18
V gene: TRBV12-3/TRBV12-4
J gene: TRBJ2-5
CDR3 protein: CASSSSEVRGLYQETQYF

CDR3 length: 19
V gene: TRBV7-2
J gene: TRBJ2-5
CDR3 protein: CASRPDRGRQNRFRETQYF

CDR3 length: 16
V gene: TRBV20-1
J gene: TRBJ1-2
CDR3 protein: CSAPDLRQGADYGYTF

CDR3 length: 11
V gene: TRBV29-1
J gene: TRBJ1-2
CDR3 protein: CSVEGDYGYTF

CDR3 length: 14
V gene: TRBV29-1
J gene: TRBJ1-2
CDR3 protein: CSVTMDRGNYGYTF

CDR3 length: 14
V gene: TRBV6-1
J gene: TRBJ2-3
CDR3 protein: CASVIQGAQDTQYF

CDR3 length: 15
V gene: TRBV28
J gene: TRBJ2-5
CDR3 protein: CASSPISGQVETQYF

CDR3 length: 13
V gene: TRBV19
J gene: TRBJ1-1
CDR3 protein: CASAMTVNTEAFF